This record concerns one T cell receptor beta chain sequence. The specificity of this receptor is unknown. It has no much larger one-base neighbor in the sample; base qualities were not kept. The immunoSEQ Assay, a bias-controlled multiplex PCR, was used to amplify TCRbeta CDR3 regions from genomic DNA. On the authors' methods: The number of nucleated cells in each sample was estimated by amplification of reference gene primers within the assay. Sequence reads were collapsed and filtered to measure the absolute abundance of every unique TCRbeta CDR3 rearrangement. For each sample, productive Simpson clonality was calculated as the square root of Simpson's diversity index over productive rearrangements. TCRdb limited this immuneACCESS table to in-frame rearrangements with V and J called. A share of clones is missing; checked studies link under half to unresolved V genes, and the rest is unexplained. The DNA was the basis for D and trimming; V, J and clone size are from that table. The sample table shows 250,000 to 350,000 clones, and more than 75% are seen once. Of the sample, around 2% falls within the top ten clones.

Enrolling through a virtual design, the prospective study's participants ranged in age from roughly 18 to 100 years and lived across more than 20 United States geographic areas. To assign participants to cohorts, the prospective study relied on clinical history that participants themselves reported in a screening survey and a study questionnaire. Each participant in the prospective study had whole blood, serum and a nasopharyngeal or oropharyngeal swab collected by mobile phlebotomists. Over a roughly two-month period, participants in the prospective study had the option of providing additional blood draws and questionnaires. Before DNA extraction, prospective study blood samples were shipped either frozen or at room temperature. These data are taken from a study of blood T cell repertoires in COVID-19 (dated by TCRdb to 2020 to 2022). Concerning the study at large: Recovered participants in ImmuneRACE Cohort 3 were defined by two consecutive negative NP/OP PCR tests, clearance by a healthcare professional, or resolution of symptoms. The material from the prospective study consisted of cDNA or gDNA derived from T cells, B-cell-depleted T cells, or PBMCs. Subjects who had been exposed to COVID-19, were actively infected with it, or had recovered from it provided the deeply sampled blood TCRbeta repertoires that made up the dataset. Where available, HLA class I and class II types were taken from metadata supplied by the sample provider and were not determined by assay-based typing. Collaborator samples came from the United States, Italy and Spain and covered acute and convalescent phases of COVID-19. The repertoires were made available in a free public database intended to serve as a resource for research on the immune response to SARS-CoV-2. Nearly every sample came with metadata listing a de-identified subject ID, COVID-19 status, age in years and sex. The samples were drawn from the first 160 participants of the ongoing ImmuneRACE study and from 1,254 subjects provided by 6 global collaborators. Overall study outcomes, separate from this receptor: How much clinical and demographic metadata was included differed by source and by participant, and the metadata was provided uncurated.

From its cysteine to its phenylalanine, the CDR3 spans 15 amino acids. Solely the CDR3 DNA is kept, with 45 bases framed from the first base. The germline V and J ends show losses of 4 bases and 13 bases respectively, and no gene match explains 10 bases of the junction. The germline V gene (reference sequence) gives CDR1 as SEHNR and CDR2 as FQNEAQ. The rearrangement combines TRBV7-9 with TRBJ2-1, with 13 central nucleotides matching TRBD2. The sequence was obtained from a woman between 55 and 75 years old in a cohort exposed to, infected with or recovered from COVID-19 (not recorded which). What was sequenced was PBMCs or T cells enriched from blood (not recorded which). The CDR3: CASSSSPRTSGSQFF. The sequence in DNA is TGTGCCAGCAGCTCCAGCCCTCGGACTAGCGGGAGTCAGTTCTTC.